These 8 T cell receptor beta chains originate from one sample sequenced in a study of CD8 T cells in Susac syndrome. Random hexamers primed reverse transcription of about 0.5 to 1 ug RNA. Each CDR3 protein gets one entry after TCRdb re-called the immunoSEQ multiplex PCR reads with MiXCR. The top ten hold around 0.16% of the sample, which has roughly 190,000 distinct CDR3 sequences, just under 95% seen once. The sample consisted of CD8+ T cells from PBMCs. The receptors derive from a human donor with Susac syndrome.

The chain combines TRBV20-1 with TRBJ2-7; 7 bases are a match to TRBD1. V dropped 3 bases and J dropped 2; count of bases not matched to a gene: 13. The CDR3 contains 16 residues. From germline, CDR1 is DFQATT and CDR2 SNEGSKA (reference sequence). The CDR3 nucleotides are TGCAGTGCTAGTATTCATGACAGGGTACTCCCCTACGAGCAGTACTTC. Protein sequence: CSASIHDRVLPYEQYF.

The chain is built from TRBV12-3 or TRBV12-4 and TRBJ1-1; unclear D gene. The CDR3 sequence is 12 residues long. Trimming cost V 6 bases and J 6 bases, with 11 bases left between them. CDR3 loop: CASSKTTAEAFF. The DNA of the CDR3 is TGTGCCAGCAGCAAAACGACTGCTGAAGCTTTCTTT.

This rearrangement joins TRBV15 to TRBJ1-1; D gene unclear. The CDR3 is 15 residues long. CDR1 is LNHNV, CDR2 YYDKDF, per germline (reference sequence). Trimming removed 1 base from V and 0 bases from J, with 9 bases in between. CDR3: CATSRVPKMNTEAFF. The CDR3 nucleotides read TGTGCCACCAGCAGAGTCCCGAAAATGAACACTGAAGCTTTCTTT.

The V and J genes are TRBV7-8 and TRBJ2-7; D not certain. Germline values: CDR1 SGHVS, CDR2 FQNEAQ. The CDR3 consists of 13 residues. Trimming removed 1 base at V and 3 bases at J, with 7 bases between. CDR3 region: CASSLEHGYEQYF. The CDR3 DNA sequence: TGTGCCAGCAGCTTAGAACACGGCTACGAGCAGTACTTC.

The rearrangement uses TRBV7-9 and TRBJ2-5, with D possibly being TRBD2 (5 bases). V was pared by 3 bases and J by 3 bases, with 17 bases between. The germline V gene has CDR1 SEHNR and CDR2 FQNEAQ (reference sequence). The CDR3 length is 16 residues. The CDR3 loop is CASSLDRGWAKETQYF. The DNA for the CDR3 is TGTGCCAGCAGCTTGGACCGGGGATGGGCCAAAGAGACCCAGTACTTC.

This sequence joins TRBV6-5 and TRBJ1-2; D is uncertain. Looked up from germline, CDR1 is MNHEY and CDR2 is SVGAGI. With 2 bases removed from V and 3 bases from J, the gap between germline ends came to 7 bases. The CDR3 is 13 residues long. The CDR3 spells CASSYHQDYGYTF. The CDR3 nucleotides read TGTGCCAGCAGTTACCACCAGGACTATGGCTACACCTTC.

The V call is TRBV27, the J call TRBJ2-6; D is unresolved. The V end was cut by 4 bases, the J end by 0 bases, with 7 bases between. Germline CDR1 is MNHEY and CDR2 is SMNVEV (reference sequence). The CDR3 loop spans 15 amino acids. This CDR3 is CASSSELSGANVLTF. In DNA, the CDR3 is TGTGCCAGCAGTTCAGAGCTCTCTGGGGCCAACGTCCTGACTTTC.

The V gene is TRBV11-1, the J gene TRBJ2-7; 7 nucleotides line up with TRBD2. The V gene's germline CDR1 is SGHAT and CDR2 FQDESV (reference sequence). The CDR3 runs 15 residues. Unmatched junction bases numbered 8, after V lost 1 base and J lost 5 bases. CDR3 sequence reads: CASSLDGGSHHEQYF. In nucleotides, the CDR3 is TGTGCCAGCAGCTTAGATGGCGGGAGTCATCACGAGCAGTACTTC.